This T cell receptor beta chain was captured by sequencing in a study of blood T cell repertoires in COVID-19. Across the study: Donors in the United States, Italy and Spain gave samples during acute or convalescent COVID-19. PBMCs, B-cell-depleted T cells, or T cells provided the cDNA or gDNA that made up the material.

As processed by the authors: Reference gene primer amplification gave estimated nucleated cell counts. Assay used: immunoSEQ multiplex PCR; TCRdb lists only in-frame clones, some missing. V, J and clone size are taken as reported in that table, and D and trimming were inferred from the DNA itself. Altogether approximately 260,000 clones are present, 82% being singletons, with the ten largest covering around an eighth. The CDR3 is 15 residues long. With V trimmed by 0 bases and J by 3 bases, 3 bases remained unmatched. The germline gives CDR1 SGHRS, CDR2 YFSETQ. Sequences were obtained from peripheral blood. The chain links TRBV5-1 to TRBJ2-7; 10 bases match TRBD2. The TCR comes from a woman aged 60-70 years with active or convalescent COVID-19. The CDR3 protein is CASSLAASGGYEQYF. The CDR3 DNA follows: TGCGCCAGCAGCTTGGCCGCTAGCGGGGGCTACGAGCAGTACTTC.